The rows below give T cell receptor beta chains drawn from one sample of a study of blood T cells in healthy people across ages. TCRdb re-analysed the 5' RACE reads in MiXCR, keeping a single row per CDR3 protein. The sample records fewer than 700,000 distinct CDR3 sequences, over 40% being singletons. Sequencing input: blood. These receptors were taken from a man older than 75 in good health. CDR3s include the opening cysteine and the closing phenylalanine or tryptophan. A D gene is named only where the DNA matches it firmly. Rows may omit the clone size; those that give it use once, few, many or a size class.

V	D	J	size	DNA	CDR3
TRBV7-7	-	TRBJ2-5	-	TGTGCTAGCAGCTTAGCGGCTAGCGGAGGGGGAGAGACCCAGTACTTC	CASSLAASGGGETQYF
TRBV7-3	-	TRBJ2-1	-	TGTGCCAGCAGCTTTAACGGGGGTGCGATTTATGAGCAGTTCTTC	CASSFNGGAIYEQFF
TRBV6-1	-	TRBJ2-1	few	TGTGCCAGCAGTTCCCAAAAGTCAGGGTACAATGAGCAGTTCTTC	CASSSQKSGYNEQFF
TRBV5-1	-	TRBJ2-5	few	TGCGCCAGCAGCTTGGGACTGAACAAAGAGACCCAGTACTTC	CASSLGLNKETQYF
TRBV10-2	-	TRBJ2-5	-	TGCGCCCGACACCGCTCTGGGTTTAAGAGGTACTTC	CARHRSGFKRYF
TRBV5-1	-	TRBJ1-3	-	TGCGCCAGCAGCTTGGGGGTACAGCCTCCTGGAAACACCATATATTTT	CASSLGVQPPGNTIYF
TRBV2	-	TRBJ2-4	-	TGTGCCAGCAGTGAGGGAGGACCAAACGAGAGCGACATTCAGTACTTC	CASSEGGPNESDIQYF
TRBV20-1	-	TRBJ1-4	-	TGCAGTGCTAGACAAAATGAAAAACTGTTTTTT	CSARQNEKLFF
TRBV7-2	-	TRBJ2-7	-	TGTGCCAGCAAACCCTGCCGGGGAACTGCATTGTACTTC	CASKPCRGTALYF
TRBV7-2	-	TRBJ2-1	few	TGTGCCAGCAGCTTAGGGTCTAGTAGTTATGAGCAGTTCTTC	CASSLGSSSYEQFF
TRBV4-2	TRBD2	TRBJ2-3	-	TGTGCCAGCAGCCAAGAGAGGGAGCGGGATCTAAAAGATACGCAGTATTTT	CASSQERERDLKDTQYF
TRBV3-1	TRBD1	TRBJ1-6	-	TGTGCCAGCAGCCAATCAACCGGGACAGGGTTTAGCTCCTATAATCCACCCCTCCACTTT	CASSQSTGTGFSSYNPPLHF
TRBV10-3	-	TRBJ1-1	-	TGTGCCATCAGTGATGGGGACTACAGGGACACTGAAGCTTTCTTT	CAISDGDYRDTEAFF
TRBV5-1	-	TRBJ1-6	-	TGCGCCAGCAGCTTTGGTGCCGCAGAATTTAATTCACCCCTCCACTTT	CASSFGAAEFNSPLHF
TRBV29-1	-	TRBJ2-7	many	TGCAGCGTTGTGGGGCGGGTTAACCCCTACGAGCAGTACTTC	CSVVGRVNPYEQYF
TRBV6-1	-	TRBJ2-5	-	TGTGCCAGCAGTGAAGGCGCGAACAATGAGCAGTACTTC	CASSEGANNEQYF
TRBV11-2	TRBD2	TRBJ2-3	-	TGTGCCAGCAGCTTGACTAGCGGTAGTCGAGGAGATACGCAGTATTTT	CASSLTSGSRGDTQYF
TRBV24-1	TRBD1	TRBJ2-1	-	TGTGCCACCAGTGAAAGGGACAGGTCAACGAATGAGCAGTTCTTC	CATSERDRSTNEQFF
TRBV7-2	TRBD1	TRBJ2-1	many	TGTGCCAGCAGCCTAACAGGGACAGGCGGACATTACTCCTACAATGAGCAGTTCTTC	CASSLTGTGGHYSYNEQFF
TRBV27	-	TRBJ2-3	few	TGTGCCAGCAGTTTACTACGGGGTGGCGCAGATACGCAGTATTTT	CASSLLRGGADTQYF
TRBV7-9	TRBD2	TRBJ2-7	-	TGTGCCAGCAGCTATGGCAGCGGGAACCGCTACGAGCAGTACTTC	CASSYGSGNRYEQYF
TRBV29-1	-	TRBJ1-1	few	TGCAGCGTGGCAACCGGGGTGGGCACTGAAGCTTTCTTT	CSVATGVGTEAFF
TRBV28	-	TRBJ1-2	many	TGTGCCAGCAGTTTATCCGCACAGACCAACTATGGCTACACCTTC	CASSLSAQTNYGYTF
TRBV10-3	TRBD1	TRBJ2-1	-	TGTGCCATCAAGGGCGAGACAGGGATGTACGATGAGCAGTTCTTC	CAIKGETGMYDEQFF